This T cell receptor beta chain appears in the sequencing data of a study of radiotherapy plus CTLA-4 blockade in lung cancer. The overall study: Objective responses arose in 15% to 20% of patients, and 25% to 35% experienced disease control.

Sequenced by immunoSEQ multiplex PCR; TCRdb stores in-frame clones only, minus some. This sample has around 91,000 clones, with approximately 86% found just once. Germline loops: CDR1 SGHNT, CDR2 YENEEA. V was cut by 2 bases and J by 4 bases, with 10 bases left in between. The CDR3 is made up of 14 amino acids. Chemo-refractory metastatic non-small-cell lung cancer patients were treated with focal radiation plus CTLA-4 blockade with ipilimumab. The sequence was collected from a human donor with non-small cell lung cancer that progressed on radiotherapy plus ipilimumab. The chain uses TRBV11-3 and TRBJ2-3; no clear D gene. The specimen comprised peripheral blood, sampled from a patient treated with radiotherapy plus ipilimumab. This CDR3 reads CASSLLKPPDTQYF. The DNA of the CDR3 is TGTGCCAGCAGCTTACTAAAGCCCCCAGATACGCAGTATTTT.